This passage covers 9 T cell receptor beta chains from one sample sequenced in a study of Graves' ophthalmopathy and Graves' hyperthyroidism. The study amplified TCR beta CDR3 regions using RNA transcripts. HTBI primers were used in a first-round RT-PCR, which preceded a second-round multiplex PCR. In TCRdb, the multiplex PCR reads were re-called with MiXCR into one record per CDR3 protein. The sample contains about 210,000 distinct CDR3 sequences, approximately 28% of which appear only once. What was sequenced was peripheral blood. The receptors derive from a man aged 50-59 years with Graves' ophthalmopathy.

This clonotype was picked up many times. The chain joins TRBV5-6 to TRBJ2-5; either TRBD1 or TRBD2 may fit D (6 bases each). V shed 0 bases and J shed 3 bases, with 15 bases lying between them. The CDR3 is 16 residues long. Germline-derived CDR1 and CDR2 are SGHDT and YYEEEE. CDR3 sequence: CASSLVRGVAKETQYF. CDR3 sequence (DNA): TGTGCCAGCAGCTTGGTTAGGGGGGTGGCGAAAGAGACCCAGTACTTC.

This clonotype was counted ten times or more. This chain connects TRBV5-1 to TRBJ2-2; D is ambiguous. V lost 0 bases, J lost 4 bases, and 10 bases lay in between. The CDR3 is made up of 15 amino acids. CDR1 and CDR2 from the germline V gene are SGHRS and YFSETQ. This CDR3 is CASSLVSRSTGELFF. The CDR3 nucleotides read TGCGCCAGCAGCTTGGTTTCCAGGAGCACCGGGGAGCTGTTTTTT.

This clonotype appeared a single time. The CDR3 is CASSYRQGSNQPQHF. The DNA of the CDR3 is TGTGCCAGCAGTTATCGACAGGGAAGCAATCAGCCCCAGCATTTT. V usage is TRBV6-2 or TRBV6-3 and J usage is TRBJ1-5; 7 nucleotides align to TRBD1. The CDR3 totals 15 residues. With V trimmed by 3 bases and J by 1 base, 3 bases remained unmatched. Germline CDR1 and CDR2: MNHEY and SVGEGT.

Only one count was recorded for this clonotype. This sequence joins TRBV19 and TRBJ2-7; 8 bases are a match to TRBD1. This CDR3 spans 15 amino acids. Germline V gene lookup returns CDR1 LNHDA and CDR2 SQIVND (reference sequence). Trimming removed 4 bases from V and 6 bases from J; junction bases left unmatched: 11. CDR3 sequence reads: CASSSSGTGGPEQYF. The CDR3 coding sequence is TGTGCCAGTAGTAGCTCCGGGACAGGCGGACCCGAGCAGTACTTC.

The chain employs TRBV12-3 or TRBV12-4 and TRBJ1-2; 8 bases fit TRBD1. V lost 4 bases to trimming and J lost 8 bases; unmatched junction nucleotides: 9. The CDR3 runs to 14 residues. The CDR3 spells CASSSHRGYWGYTF. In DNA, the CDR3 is TGTGCCAGCAGTTCTCACAGGGGGTACTGGGGCTACACCTTC.

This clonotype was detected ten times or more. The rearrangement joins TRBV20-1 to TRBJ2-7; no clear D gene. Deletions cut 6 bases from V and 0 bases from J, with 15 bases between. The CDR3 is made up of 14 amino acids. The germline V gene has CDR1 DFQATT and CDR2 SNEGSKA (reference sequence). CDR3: CSAPYGGNSYEQYF. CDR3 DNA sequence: TGCAGTGCCCCCTACGGCGGAAACTCCTACGAGCAGTACTTC.

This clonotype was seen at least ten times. As DNA, the CDR3 is TGTGCCAGCAGCACCTTAGAAGCCAAAAACATTCAGTACTTC. It encodes CASSTLEAKNIQYF. The chain uses TRBV7-9 and TRBJ2-4; D gene ambiguous. Trimming stripped 5 bases from V and 0 bases from J, with 8 bases between. The CDR3 contains 14 residues. CDR1 is SEHNR and CDR2 is FQNEAQ in the germline V gene (reference sequence). The full variable domain, with the rest looked up from reference TRBV7-9 and TRBJ2-4, is DTGVSQNPRHKITKRGQNVTFRCDPISEHNRLYWYRQTLGQGPEFLTYFQNEAQLEKSRLLSDRFSAERPKGSFSTLEIQRTEQGDSAMYLCASSTLEAKNIQYFGAGTRLSVL.

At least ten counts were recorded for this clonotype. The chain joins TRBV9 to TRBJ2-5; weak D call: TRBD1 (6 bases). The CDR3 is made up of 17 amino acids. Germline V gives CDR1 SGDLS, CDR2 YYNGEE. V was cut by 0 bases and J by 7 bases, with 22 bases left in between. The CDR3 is CASSVAISGAASGTQYF. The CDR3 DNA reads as TGTGCCAGCAGCGTAGCCATTTCAGGGGCTGCCTCCGGGACCCAGTACTTC.

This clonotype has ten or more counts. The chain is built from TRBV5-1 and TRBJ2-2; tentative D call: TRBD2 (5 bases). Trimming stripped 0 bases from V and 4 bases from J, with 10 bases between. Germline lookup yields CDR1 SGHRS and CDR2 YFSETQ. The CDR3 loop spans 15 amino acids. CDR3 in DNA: TGCGCCAGCAGCTTGGGATCAGAGGGCACCGGGGAGCTGTTTTTT. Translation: CASSLGSEGTGELFF. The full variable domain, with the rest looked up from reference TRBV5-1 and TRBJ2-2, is KAGVTQTPRYLIKTRGQQVTLSCSPISGHRSVSWYQQTPGQGLQFLFEYFSETQRNKGNFPGRFSGRQFSNSRSEMNVSTLELGDSALYLCASSLGSEGTGELFFGEGSRLTVL.